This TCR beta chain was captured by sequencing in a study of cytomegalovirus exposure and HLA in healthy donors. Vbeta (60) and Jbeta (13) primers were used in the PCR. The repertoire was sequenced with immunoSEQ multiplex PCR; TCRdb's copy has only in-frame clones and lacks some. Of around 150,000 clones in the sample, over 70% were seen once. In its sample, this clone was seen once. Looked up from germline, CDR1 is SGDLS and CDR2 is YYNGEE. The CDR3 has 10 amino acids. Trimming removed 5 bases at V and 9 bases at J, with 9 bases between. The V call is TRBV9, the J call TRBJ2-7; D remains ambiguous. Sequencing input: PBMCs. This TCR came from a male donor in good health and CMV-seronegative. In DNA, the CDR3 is TGTGCCAGCAGGGAGCCGGTGCAGTACTTC. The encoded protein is CASREPVQYF.